Presented here are 18 T cell receptor beta chains from one specimen sequenced in a study of blood T cell repertoires in COVID-19. Profiling relied on immunoSEQ multiplex PCR, and the TCRdb table lists in-frame clones only, not all of them. The sample has 120,000 to 150,000 clones, around 84% seen once. Material: peripheral blood. The receptors derive from a man aged 60 to 69 with active or convalescent COVID-19.

The CDR3 is CASSLAEAGANVLTF. In DNA form, the CDR3 reads TGCGCCAGCAGCCTCGCCGAGGCTGGGGCCAACGTCCTGACTTTC. This chain connects TRBV4-1 to TRBJ2-6; D not certain. This CDR3 region has 15 residues. V lost 4 bases and J lost 2, with 9 bases in between. The germline gives CDR1 MGHRA, CDR2 YSYEKL.

In this sample, this clone turned up once. The rearrangement links TRBV5-1 to TRBJ2-7; 8 bases agree with TRBD1. The CDR3 consists of 16 residues. In germline, CDR1 is SGHRS, CDR2 YFSETQ. V lost 3 bases, J lost 5 bases, and 13 bases stayed unmatched. In nucleotides, the CDR3 is TGCGCCAGCAGCTACTTTGACAGGGGCCCGAGCCACGAGCAGTACTTC. Its protein product is CASSYFDRGPSHEQYF.

Remarks on this clone: Since a far larger clone is one base different, this is likely a read error. The V gene is TRBV10-3, the J gene TRBJ2-2, with D hard to call. CDR3 length: 12 amino acids. V shed 6 bases and J shed 5 bases, with 7 bases lying between them. Germline V gives CDR1 ENHRY, CDR2 SYGVKD. The CDR3 nucleotides read TGTGCCATCAGCGTAGCTACCGGGGAGCTGTTTTTT. This translates into CAISVATGELFF.

A single count supports this clone. The J gene is TRBJ2-1, the V gene TRBV7-2; 11 bases agree with TRBD2. Germline V gene sequence: CDR1 SGHTA, CDR2 FQGNSA. The CDR3 is 15 residues long. The ends lost 2 bases at V and 6 bases at J; junction bases unmatched: 3. This chain's CDR3 is CASSLLAGGANEQFF. The CDR3 nucleotides read TGTGCCAGCAGCTTACTAGCGGGAGGAGCCAATGAGCAGTTCTTC.

This rearrangement joins TRBV9 to TRBJ2-2; 8 nucleotides line up with TRBD2. The CDR3 sequence is 14 residues long. Germline assignment: CDR1 SGDLS and CDR2 YYNGEE. V lost 0 bases to trimming and J lost 6 bases; unmatched junction nucleotides: 1. This CDR3 reads CASSVDGRAGELFF. The CDR3 coding sequence is TGTGCCAGCAGCGTAGACGGGAGGGCCGGGGAGCTGTTTTTT. Looking up the rest from reference TRBV9 and TRBJ2-2 gives the full variable domain: DSGVTQTPKHLITATGQRVTLRCSPRSGDLSVYWYQQSLDQGLQFLIQYYNGEERAKGNILERFSAQQFPDLHSELNLSSLELGDSALYFCASSVDGRAGELFFGEGSRLTVL.

The J gene is TRBJ2-5, the V gene TRBV20-1; TRBD1 is a possible D gene (6 bases). Per germline, CDR1 DFQATT and CDR2 SNEGSKA (reference sequence). V lost 3 bases, J lost 5 bases, and 16 bases lay in between. The CDR3 spans 14 residues. The CDR3 protein is CSASLRRTGETQYF. The CDR3 nucleotides read TGCAGTGCTAGTCTGAGGCGAACAGGGGAGACCCAGTACTTC.

The chain carries TRBV12-5 and TRBJ2-5, with D perhaps TRBD2 (6 bases). The CDR3 extends over 14 amino acids. V lost 6 bases to trimming and J lost 1 base, with 12 bases between them. Looked up from germline, CDR1 is LGHNT and CDR2 is FRNRAP. As DNA, the CDR3 is TGTGCTAGTGGCCCCGGGAGCCTCCAAGAGACCCAGTACTTC. It encodes CASGPGSLQETQYF.

The CDR3 loop reads CASSFPGNYGYTF. DNA of the CDR3: TGTGCCAGCAGCTTTCCAGGCAACTATGGCTACACCTTC. This chain links TRBV7-8 with TRBJ1-2; the D is unclear. CDR3 size: 13 residues. The ends were cut back, 3 bases at V and 2 bases at J, with 7 bases in the middle. Germline lookup yields CDR1 SGHVS and CDR2 FQNEAQ.

The J gene is TRBJ1-4, the V gene TRBV19; TRBD1 is a possible D gene (6 bases). The CDR3 length is 15 residues. V gave up 7 bases and J gave up 7 bases, with 19 bases separating them. Germline CDR1 LNHDA, CDR2 SQIVND (reference sequence). The CDR3, as DNA: TGTGCCAGTACCCTAACGCGAGGGGGTGGTGAAAAACTGTTTTTT. Its translation: CASTLTRGGGEKLFF.

This chain connects TRBV18 to TRBJ2-7, with D possibly TRBD2 on 6 matching bases. V lost 1 base to trimming and J lost 4 bases, with 17 bases between them. The CDR3 contains 16 residues. Germline CDR1 reads KGHSH; CDR2 reads LQKENI. CDR3 in amino acids: CASSPLGGFDRYEQYF. CDR3 nucleotides: TGTGCCAGCTCACCACTGGGAGGATTCGACCGGTACGAGCAGTACTTC.

The rearrangement joins TRBV6-5 to TRBJ1-5; 7 nucleotides match TRBD1. Germline V gene sequence: CDR1 MNHEY, CDR2 SVGAGI. The CDR3 length is 15 residues. V lost 6 bases and J lost 2; bases outside the gene matches: 7. This CDR3 is CASRSGGYGNQPQHF. The CDR3 region has the DNA TGTGCCAGCAGATCAGGGGGTTATGGCAATCAGCCCCAGCATTTT.

This clone occurred a few times. The sample has other DNA sequences that encode this CDR3 too. The chain combines TRBV7-9 with TRBJ2-3, with TRBD1 matching over 7 bases. V gave up 3 bases and J gave up 2 bases; unmatched junction bases: 2. The CDR3 covers 14 residues. Germline CDR1 is SEHNR and CDR2 is FQNEAQ (reference sequence). The CDR3 region is CASSLTGSTDTQYF. The CDR3 coding sequence is TGTGCCAGCAGCTTGACAGGGTCCACAGATACGCAGTATTTT.

This chain links TRBV12-2 with TRBJ2-2; the tabulated D call, TRBD1, remains unverified against the DNA. TRBV12-2 is marked as a pseudogene. This CDR3 region has 14 residues. The chain's CDR3 is CASRPVGAGGELFF. The CDR3, as DNA: TGTGCAAGTCGTCCGGTAGGGGCCGGCGGGGAGCTGTTTTTT.

The chain joins TRBV25-1 to TRBJ2-2; 9 bases are shared with TRBD2. V was pared by 8 bases and J by 0 bases, with 4 bases of the junction left unmatched. The CDR3 totals 15 residues. From germline, CDR1 is MGHDK and CDR2 SYGVNS. DNA of the CDR3: TGTGCCAGCCGGGCTAGCGGGACGAACACCGGGGAGCTGTTTTTT. It encodes CASRASGTNTGELFF. Full variable domain (outside the CDR3, taken from reference TRBV25-1 and TRBJ2-2): EADIYQTPRYLVIGTGKKITLECSQTMGHDKMYWYQQDPGMELHLIHYSYGVNSTEKGDLSSESTVSRIRTEHFPLTLESARPSHTSQYLCASRASGTNTGELFFGEGSRLTVL.

The chain employs TRBV5-4 and TRBJ2-1, with TRBD2 matching 8 bases. V lost 1 base and J lost 12; bases outside the gene matches: 12. Per germline, CDR1 SGHNT and CDR2 YYREEE (reference sequence). The CDR3 loop spans 15 amino acids. In nucleotides, the CDR3 is TGTGCCAGCAGCTTGTCGGGACTAGACGGGATGGGGCAGTTCTTC. Encoded protein: CASSLSGLDGMGQFF.

The rearrangement joins TRBV28 to TRBJ1-1, with D unresolved. The CDR3 has 12 residues. Germline values: CDR1 MDHEN, CDR2 SYDVKM. Trimming took off 6 bases at V and 5 bases at J, with 10 bases between the two ends. The CDR3: CASRSVGTEAFF. Written as DNA, the CDR3 is TGTGCCAGCAGGAGCGTAGGAACTGAAGCTTTCTTT.

The V gene is TRBV11-2, the J gene TRBJ2-3, with unresolved D. Germline V CDR1 and CDR2: SGHAT, FQNNGV. V lost 1 base, J lost 2 bases, and 10 bases lay in between. The CDR3 contains 15 residues. In nucleotides, the CDR3 is TGTGCCAGCAGCTTAGGGATCGGAGACACAGATACGCAGTATTTT. Its protein product is CASSLGIGDTDTQYF.

This chain connects TRBV7-9 to TRBJ2-4; weak D call: TRBD1 (6 bases). V was clipped by 1 base and J by 9 bases, with 25 bases between them. The germline CDR1 and CDR2 sequences are SEHNR and FQNEAQ (reference sequence). CDR3 length: 18 amino acids. DNA for the CDR3: TGTGCCAGCAGCTTAGGGGGCCCCCGGGACAACGTCCGGGGCATTCAGTACTTC. As protein: CASSLGGPRDNVRGIQYF.